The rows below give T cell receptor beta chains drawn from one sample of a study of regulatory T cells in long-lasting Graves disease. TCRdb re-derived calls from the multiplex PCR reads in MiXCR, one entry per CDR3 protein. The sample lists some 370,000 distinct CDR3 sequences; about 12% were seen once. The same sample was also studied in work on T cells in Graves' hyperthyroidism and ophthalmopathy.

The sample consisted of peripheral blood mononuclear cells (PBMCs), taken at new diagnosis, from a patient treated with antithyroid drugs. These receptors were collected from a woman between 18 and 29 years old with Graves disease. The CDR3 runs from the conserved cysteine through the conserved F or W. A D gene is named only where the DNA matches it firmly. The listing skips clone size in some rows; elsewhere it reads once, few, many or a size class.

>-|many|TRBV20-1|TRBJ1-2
CSARGQAGYGYTF
TGCAGTGCTAGAGGACAGGCTGGCTATGGCTACACCTTC
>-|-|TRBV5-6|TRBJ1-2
CASSPSGTGGYTF
TGTGCCAGCAGCCCCTCCGGGACGGGCGGCTACACCTTC
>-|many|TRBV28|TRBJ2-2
CATLGVDRGSTGELFF
TGTGCCACCCTCGGGGTGGACAGAGGGTCAACCGGGGAGCTGTTTTTT
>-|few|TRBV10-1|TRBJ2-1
CASSRSRTDYNEQFF
TGCGCCAGCAGTAGGTCCCGGACAGATTACAATGAGCAGTTCTTC
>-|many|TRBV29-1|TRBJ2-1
CSVEPVSSYNEQFF
TGCAGCGTTGAGCCGGTGAGCTCCTACAATGAGCAGTTCTTC
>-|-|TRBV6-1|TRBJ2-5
CASSYSHRVEETQYF
TGTGCCAGCAGTTACTCACACAGGGTGGAAGAGACCCAGTACTTC
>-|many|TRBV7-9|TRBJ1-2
CASSLPGLVRGYTF
TGTGCCAGCAGCCTCCCGGGGCTCGTGCGTGGCTACACCTTC
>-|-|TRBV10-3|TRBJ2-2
CAISEPRETGELFF
TGTGCCATCAGTGAACCGAGGGAAACCGGGGAGCTGTTTTTT
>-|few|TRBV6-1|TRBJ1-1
CASSRAGGAENTEAFF
TGTGCCAGCAGCCGAGCTGGAGGGGCGGAGAACACTGAAGCTTTCTTT
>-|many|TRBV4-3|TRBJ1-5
CASSQGAENNQPQHF
TGCGCCAGCAGCCAAGGGGCAGAGAACAATCAGCCCCAGCATTTT
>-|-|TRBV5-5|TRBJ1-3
CASSLATGFGNTIYF
TGTGCCAGCAGCTTGGCGACCGGGTTTGGAAACACCATATATTTT
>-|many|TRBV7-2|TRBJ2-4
CASSIDGHGGNIQYF
TGTGCCAGCAGCATAGACGGGCACGGTGGAAACATTCAGTACTTC
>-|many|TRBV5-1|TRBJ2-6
CASSSRSGRFTPLSGANVLTF
TGCGCCAGCAGCTCAAGGTCCGGGAGATTTACCCCCCTCTCTGGGGCCAACGTCCTGACTTTC
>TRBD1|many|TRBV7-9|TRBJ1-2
CASSRDREGYTF
TGTGCCAGCAGCAGGGACAGGGAAGGCTACACCTTC
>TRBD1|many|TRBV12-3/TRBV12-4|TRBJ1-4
CASSFGTGLNEKLFF
TGTGCCAGCAGTTTCGGGACAGGGCTTAATGAAAAACTGTTTTTT
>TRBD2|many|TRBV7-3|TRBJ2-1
CASSSSRTGTSGREGYNEQFF
TGTGCCAGCAGCTCCAGCCGAACCGGGACTAGCGGGAGGGAGGGATACAATGAGCAGTTCTTC
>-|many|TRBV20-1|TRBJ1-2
CSARDGRRFDGYTF
TGCAGTGCTAGAGATGGACGACGTTTCGATGGCTACACCTTC
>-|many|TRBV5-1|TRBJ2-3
CASSFLTGITDTQYF
TGTGCCAGCAGCTTTTTAACGGGGATCACAGATACGCAGTATTTT
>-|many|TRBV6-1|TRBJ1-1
CASKIEGTEAFF
TGTGCCAGCAAAATTGAAGGCACTGAAGCTTTCTTT
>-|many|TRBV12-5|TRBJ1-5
CASANGGQPQHF
TGTGCTAGTGCCAACGGGGGTCAGCCCCAGCATTTT
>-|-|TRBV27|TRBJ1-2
CATKGGVYGYTF
TGTGCCACCAAGGGGGGGGTCTATGGCTACACCTTC
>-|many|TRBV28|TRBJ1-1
CASSLAQGGTEAFF
TGTGCCAGCAGTTTAGCCCAGGGAGGAACTGAAGCTTTCTTT
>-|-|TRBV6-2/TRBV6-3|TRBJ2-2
CASRSSRQIKNTGELFF
TGTGCCAGCAGGTCCTCTCGGCAGATTAAGAACACCGGGGAGCTGTTTTTT
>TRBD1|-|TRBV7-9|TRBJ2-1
CASSLEGQGPPSTMEQFF
TGTGCCAGCAGCTTAGAGGGACAGGGTCCCCCCTCTACAATGGAGCAGTTCTTC
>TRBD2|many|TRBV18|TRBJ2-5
CASSRGDQETQYF
TGTGCCAGCTCTCGGGGGGACCAAGAGACCCAGTACTTC
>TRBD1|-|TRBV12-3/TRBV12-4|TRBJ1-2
CASSFTGTVNGYTF
TGTGCCAGCAGTTTTACCGGGACAGTAAATGGCTACACCTTC
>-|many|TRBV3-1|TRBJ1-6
CASSQGQGSNSPLHF
TGTGCCAGCAGCCAAGGTCAGGGATCGAATTCACCCCTCCACTTT
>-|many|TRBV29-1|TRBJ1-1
CSGTGNTEAFF
TGCAGTGGTACAGGGAACACTGAAGCTTTCTTT
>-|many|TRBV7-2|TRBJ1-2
CASSPSRVLANYGYTF
TGTGCCAGCAGCCCCAGCCGGGTCTTAGCTAACTATGGCTACACCTTC
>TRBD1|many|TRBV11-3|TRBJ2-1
CASSIRQGASEQFF
TGTGCCAGCAGCATAAGACAGGGGGCCAGTGAGCAGTTCTTC
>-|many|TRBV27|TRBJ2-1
CASSFLRQDNNEQFF
TGTGCCAGCAGTTTCTTAAGACAGGACAACAATGAGCAGTTCTTC
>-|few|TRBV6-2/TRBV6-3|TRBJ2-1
CASSPNYNEQFF
TGTGCCAGCAGTCCAAACTACAATGAGCAGTTCTTC
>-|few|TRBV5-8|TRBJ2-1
CASIRRFIETSYNEQFF
TGTGCCAGCATCCGCCGGTTTATTGAGACCTCCTACAATGAGCAGTTCTTC
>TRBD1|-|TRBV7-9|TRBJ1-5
CASSQGTGVGAYQPQHF
TGTGCCAGCAGCCAGGGGACAGGGGTTGGGGCTTATCAGCCCCAGCATTTT
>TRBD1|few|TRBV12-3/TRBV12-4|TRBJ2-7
CASSLNYRGDEQYF
TGTGCCAGCAGCTTAAATTACAGGGGCGACGAGCAGTACTTC